The T cell receptor beta chain under discussion was sequenced for a study of blood T cell repertoires in COVID-19. Produced via immunoSEQ multiplex PCR; TCRdb's table is partial and in-frame only. Of over 200,000 clones listed, around 86% are singletons. Germline CDR1 is MDHEN and CDR2 is SYDVKM. V lost 5 bases and J lost 5; bases outside the gene matches: 6. The CDR3 is made up of 15 amino acids. V is TRBV28 and J is TRBJ2-2; TRBD1 matches 9 bases. The receptor was isolated from a human donor in a cohort sampled during active COVID-19. Sequencing was carried out using peripheral blood. The DNA for the CDR3 is TGTGCCAGCAGTCCCGGGACAGGGAATACCGGGGAGCTGTTTTTT. Translating it yields CASSPGTGNTGELFF.